Listed here are 18 T cell receptor beta chains from one sample, sequenced in a study of CD8 T cells in Susac syndrome. It was with random hexamers that roughly 0.45 to 1 ug RNA was reverse transcribed. TCRdb reprocessed the immunoSEQ multiplex PCR reads with MiXCR, giving one entry per CDR3 protein. Among about 69,000 distinct CDR3 sequences listed, 85% to 95% were seen once. Material for sequencing was CD8+ T cells from PBMCs. The receptors come from a human donor in good health.

V gene TRBV29-1 combines with J gene TRBJ1-4; tentative D call: TRBD1 (6 bases). Germline V gene lookup returns CDR1 SQVTM and CDR2 ANQGSEA. V was trimmed by 6 bases and J by 4 bases, leaving 15 bases between them. This CDR3 spans 14 amino acids. In DNA, the CDR3 is TGCAGCGTAGGATTGGACAGCATTAATGAAAAACTGTTTTTT. This translates into CSVGLDSINEKLFF. Looking up the rest from reference TRBV29-1 and TRBJ1-4 gives the full variable domain: SAVISQKPSRDICQRGTSLTIQCQVDSQVTMMFWYRQQPGQSLTLIATANQGSEATYESGFVIDKFPISRPNLTFSTLTVSNMSPEDSSIYLCSVGLDSINEKLFFGSGTQLSVL.

CDR3 coding DNA: TGCGCCAGCAGAAATGGCGGGAACGAGCAGTACTTC. The encoded protein is CASRNGGNEQYF. The V gene is TRBV5-1, the J gene TRBJ2-7, with D perhaps matching TRBD2 (6 bases). The CDR3 has 12 residues. V lost 5 bases to trimming and J lost 5 bases, with 11 bases between them. Germline V lookup: CDR1 SGHRS, CDR2 YFSETQ.

The rearrangement links TRBV4-1 to TRBJ2-2; no definite D call. Germline V gene sequence: CDR1 MGHRA, CDR2 YSYEKL. Trimming pared 0 bases from V and 5 bases from J, leaving 13 bases between. The CDR3 consists of 16 residues. The CDR3 region has the DNA TGCGCCAGCAGCCAAGATACAAGTCCTCTAACCGGGGAGCTGTTTTTT. This translates into CASSQDTSPLTGELFF.

The chain combines TRBV9 with TRBJ1-1; D is possibly TRBD1 (6 bases). Trimming stripped 0 bases from V and 0 bases from J, with 9 bases between. The CDR3 extends over 15 amino acids. Germline lookup yields CDR1 SGDLS and CDR2 YYNGEE. CDR3 nucleotides: TGTGCCAGCAGCGTAGGAAGGGACATGAACACTGAAGCTTTCTTT. Protein: CASSVGRDMNTEAFF.

The chain uses TRBV24-1 and TRBJ1-2; D not resolved. V gave up 5 bases and J gave up 8 bases, with 11 bases separating them. Germline V CDR1 and CDR2: KGHDR, SFDVKD. The CDR3 extends over 12 amino acids. The CDR3 reads CATSGWKTGYTF. CDR3 nucleotide sequence: TGTGCCACCAGTGGTTGGAAAACGGGCTACACCTTC.

The rearrangement uses TRBV5-6 and TRBJ2-2; 7 bases agree with TRBD1. CDR1 and CDR2 from the germline V gene are SGHDT and YYEEEE. This CDR3 region has 16 residues. V dropped 2 bases and J dropped 2; count of bases not matched to a gene: 6. The CDR3: CASSFLTGSNTGELFF. In DNA form, the CDR3 reads TGTGCCAGCAGCTTCTTGACAGGGTCCAACACCGGGGAGCTGTTTTTT. The full variable domain, with the rest looked up from reference TRBV5-6 and TRBJ2-2, is DAGVTQSPTHLIKTRGQQVTLRCSPKSGHDTVSWYQQALGQGPQFIFQYYEEEERQRGNFPDRFSGHQFPNYSSELNVNALLLGDSALYLCASSFLTGSNTGELFFGEGSRLTVL.

The rearrangement links TRBV7-9 to TRBJ2-2; TRBD1 aligns across 8 bases. Per germline, CDR1 SEHNR and CDR2 FQNEAQ (reference sequence). J gave up 0 bases and V 5 bases, and 8 bases lay outside the gene matches. This CDR3 comprises 17 residues. This CDR3 reads CASSLSEGQANTGELFF. The CDR3 region has the DNA TGTGCCAGCAGCCTTAGTGAGGGACAGGCGAACACCGGGGAGCTGTTTTTT.

The chain couples TRBV5-7 to TRBJ2-5, with D possibly matching TRBD1 (5 bases). TRBV5-7 is recorded as an ORF, its role being uncertain. The CDR3 is 14 amino acids. Deletions cut 4 bases from V and 0 bases from J, with 10 bases between. The CDR3 nucleotides are TGTGCCAGCAGCCCAGACAGTCACCAAGAGACCCAGTACTTC. Translation: CASSPDSHQETQYF.

V usage is TRBV27 and J usage is TRBJ2-1, with D perhaps matching TRBD1 (5 bases). Germline values: CDR1 MNHEY, CDR2 SMNVEV (reference sequence). The CDR3 runs 13 residues. V was shortened by 0 bases and J by 6 bases, with 6 bases between the two germline ends. CDR3 amino acids: CASSLSGVNEQFF. The CDR3 DNA reads as TGTGCCAGCAGTTTATCAGGGGTCAATGAGCAGTTCTTC.

The V gene is TRBV29-1, the J gene TRBJ2-1, with unresolved D. The V end lost 4 bases, the J end lost 7 bases, and 5 bases lay between the germline ends. Germline CDR1 and CDR2: SQVTM and ANQGSEA. This CDR3 has 10 residues. DNA for the CDR3: TGCAGCGTTGGTGTTAATGAGCAGTTCTTC. It encodes CSVGVNEQFF.

The chain is built from TRBV27 and TRBJ2-1, with TRBD2 matching 12 bases. There are 15 residues in the CDR3. V dropped 6 bases and J dropped 6; count of bases not matched to a gene: 6. Germline V gene data show CDR1 as MNHEY and CDR2 as SMNVEV (reference sequence). In DNA, the CDR3 is TGTGCCAGCAGGCTAACTAGCGGGGGGCGCAATGAGCAGTTCTTC. Translated: CASRLTSGGRNEQFF.

The chain uses TRBV27 and TRBJ2-1, with D unresolved. This CDR3 region has 14 residues. V lost 7 bases and J lost 5, with 15 bases in between. Germline loops: CDR1 MNHEY, CDR2 SMNVEV (reference sequence). DNA of the CDR3: TGTGCCAGCACTATCGGGTCGTCCAACAATGAGCAGTTCTTC. It specifies CASTIGSSNNEQFF.

The chain carries TRBV24-1 and TRBJ2-1; D gene ambiguous. V lost 5 bases, J lost 8 bases, and 12 bases lay in between. The CDR3 is made up of 13 amino acids. Per the germline V gene, CDR1 is KGHDR and CDR2 is SFDVKD. In DNA, the CDR3 is TGTGCCACCAGTGCCCTACTTAGAGATGAGCAGTTCTTC. Its translation is CATSALLRDEQFF.

The rearrangement uses TRBV4-1 and TRBJ1-5, with a tentative D call TRBD1 (6 bases). CDR1 and CDR2 (germline): MGHRA, YSYEKL. V shed 8 bases and J shed 2 bases, with 16 bases lying between them. CDR3 length: 15 amino acids. The CDR3 is CASSQTGAGNQPQHF. CDR3 bases: TGCGCCAGCTCCCAAACGGGGGCAGGCAATCAGCCCCAGCATTTT.

The gene calls are TRBV5-6 and TRBJ1-1; 10 bases line up with TRBD1. With 4 bases clipped from V and 1 base from J, the junction kept 4 bases outside the gene matches. The CDR3 has 15 residues. Germline CDR1 SGHDT, CDR2 YYEEEE. The CDR3 region is CASSQGTGANTEAFF. The CDR3 DNA is TGTGCCAGCAGCCAGGGGACAGGGGCGAACACTGAAGCTTTCTTT. The entire variable domain, with the rest obtained from reference TRBV5-6 and TRBJ1-1, is as follows: DAGVTQSPTHLIKTRGQQVTLRCSPKSGHDTVSWYQQALGQGPQFIFQYYEEEERQRGNFPDRFSGHQFPNYSSELNVNALLLGDSALYLCASSQGTGANTEAFFGQGTRLTVV.

V usage is TRBV6-5 and J usage is TRBJ1-1; unclear D gene. The germline V and J ends were trimmed by 8 bases and 5 bases, with 15 bases remaining between them. Germline V gene data show CDR1 as MNHEY and CDR2 as SVGAGI. This CDR3 region has 13 residues. The CDR3 protein is CASCPELGTEAFF. The CDR3 DNA is TGTGCCAGCTGCCCCGAGTTGGGGACTGAAGCTTTCTTT.

The CDR3 reads CASSYLRGAGNQPQHF. DNA of the CDR3: TGTGCCAGCAGTTACCTCCGGGGGGCGGGCAATCAGCCCCAGCATTTT. The chain recombines TRBV6-2 or TRBV6-3 with TRBJ1-5; weak D call: TRBD1 (6 bases). V gave up 2 bases and J gave up 2 bases, with 13 bases separating them. CDR3 length equals 16 residues. Germline V gene sequence: CDR1 MNHEY, CDR2 SVGEGT.

The table lists this clonotype with a count of one. The gene calls are TRBV5-4 and TRBJ2-1, with TRBD2 identical over 7 bases. The V gene's germline CDR1 is SGHNT and CDR2 YYREEE (reference sequence). The CDR3 spans 12 residues. V gave up 2 bases and J gave up 10 bases; unmatched junction bases: 3. CDR3 region: CASSLQRGEQFF. DNA for the CDR3: TGTGCCAGCAGCTTACAGCGGGGAGAGCAGTTCTTC.